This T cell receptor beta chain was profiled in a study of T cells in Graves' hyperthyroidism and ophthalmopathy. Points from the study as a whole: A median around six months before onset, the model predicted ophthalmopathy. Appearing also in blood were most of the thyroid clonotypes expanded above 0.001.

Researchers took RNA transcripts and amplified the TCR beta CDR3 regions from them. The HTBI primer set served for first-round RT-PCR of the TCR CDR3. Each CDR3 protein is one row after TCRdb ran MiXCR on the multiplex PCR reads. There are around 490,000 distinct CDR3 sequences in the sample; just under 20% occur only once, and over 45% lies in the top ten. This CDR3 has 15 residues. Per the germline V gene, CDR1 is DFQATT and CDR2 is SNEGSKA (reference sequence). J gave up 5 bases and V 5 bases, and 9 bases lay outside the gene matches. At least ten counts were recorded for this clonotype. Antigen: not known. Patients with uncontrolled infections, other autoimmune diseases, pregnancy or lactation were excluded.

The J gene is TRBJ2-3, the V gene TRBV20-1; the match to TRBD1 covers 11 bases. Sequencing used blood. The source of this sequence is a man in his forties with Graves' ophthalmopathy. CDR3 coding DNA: TGCAGTGCTTACCCTGGACAGGGGGCAATAGATACGCAGTATTTT. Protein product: CSAYPGQGAIDTQYF.